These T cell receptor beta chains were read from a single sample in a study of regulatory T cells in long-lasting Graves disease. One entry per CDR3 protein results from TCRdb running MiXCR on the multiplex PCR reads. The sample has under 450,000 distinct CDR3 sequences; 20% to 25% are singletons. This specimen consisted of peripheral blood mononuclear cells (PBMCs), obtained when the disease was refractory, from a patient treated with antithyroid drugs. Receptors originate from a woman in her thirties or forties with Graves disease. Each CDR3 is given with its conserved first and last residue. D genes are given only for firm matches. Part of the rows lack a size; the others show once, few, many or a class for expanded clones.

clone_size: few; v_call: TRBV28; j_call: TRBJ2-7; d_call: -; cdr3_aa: CASSFLGVGYYEQYF; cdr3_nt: TGTGCCAGCAGTTTTTTGGGAGTCGGGTACTACGAGCAGTACTTC
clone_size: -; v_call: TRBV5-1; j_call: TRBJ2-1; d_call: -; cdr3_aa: CASSSRTGNYNEQFF; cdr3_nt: TGCGCCAGCAGCTCCCGGACGGGGAACTACAATGAGCAGTTCTTC
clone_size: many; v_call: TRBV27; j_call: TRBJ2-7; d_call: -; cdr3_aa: CASSPPYEQYF; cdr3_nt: TGTGCCAGCAGTCCCCCCTACGAGCAGTACTTC
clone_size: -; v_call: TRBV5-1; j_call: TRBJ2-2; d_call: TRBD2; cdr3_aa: CASSLAISGWNTGELFF; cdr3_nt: TGCGCCAGCAGCTTGGCGATTAGCGGGTGGAACACCGGGGAGCTGTTTTTT
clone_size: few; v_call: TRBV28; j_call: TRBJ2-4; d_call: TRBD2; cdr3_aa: CASSFPASGRSTKNTQYF; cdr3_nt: TGTGCCAGCAGCTTCCCGGCTAGCGGGAGATCAACCAAAAACACTCAGTACTTC
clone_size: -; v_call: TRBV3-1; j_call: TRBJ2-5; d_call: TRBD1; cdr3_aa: CASSQLSGQGGTQYF; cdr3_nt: TGTGCCAGCAGCCAACTTTCGGGACAGGGGGGGACCCAGTACTTC
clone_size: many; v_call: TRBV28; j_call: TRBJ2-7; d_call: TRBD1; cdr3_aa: CASSLWGTEASYEQYF; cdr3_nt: TGTGCCAGCAGTTTATGGGGGACAGAAGCCTCCTACGAGCAGTACTTC
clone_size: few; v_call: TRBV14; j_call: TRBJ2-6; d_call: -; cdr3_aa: CASSQLDFTAPFPSGANVLTF; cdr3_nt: TGTGCCAGCAGCCAGCTGGACTTCACAGCACCCTTCCCATCAGGGGCCAACGTCCTGACTTTC
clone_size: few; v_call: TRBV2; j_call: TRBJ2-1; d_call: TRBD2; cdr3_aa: CASSQTSAHEQFF; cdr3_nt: TGTGCCAGCTCCCAGACTAGCGCCCATGAGCAGTTCTTC
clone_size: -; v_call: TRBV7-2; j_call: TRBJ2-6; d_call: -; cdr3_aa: CASSDIGANVLTF; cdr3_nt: TGTGCCAGCAGCGACATTGGGGCCAACGTCCTGACTTTC
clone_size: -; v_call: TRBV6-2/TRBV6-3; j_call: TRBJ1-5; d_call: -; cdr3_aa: CASSYPGGPNQPQHF; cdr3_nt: TGTGCCAGCAGTTACCCGGGGGGACCCAATCAGCCCCAGCATTTT
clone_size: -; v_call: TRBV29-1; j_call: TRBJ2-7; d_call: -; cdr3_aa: CSASGGGGHEQYF; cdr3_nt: TGCAGCGCTTCAGGGGGCGGGGGACACGAGCAGTACTTC
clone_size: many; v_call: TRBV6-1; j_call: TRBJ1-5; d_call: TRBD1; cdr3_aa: CASRSTGGVSQPQHF; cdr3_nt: TGTGCCAGCAGATCGACAGGGGGAGTAAGTCAGCCCCAGCATTTT
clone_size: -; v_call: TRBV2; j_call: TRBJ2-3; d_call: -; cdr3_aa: CASREVTDTQYF; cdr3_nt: TGTGCCAGCAGAGAAGTCACAGATACGCAGTATTTT
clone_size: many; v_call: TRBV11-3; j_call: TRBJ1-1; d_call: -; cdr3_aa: CASSSTDRNTEAFF; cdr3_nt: TGTGCCAGCAGCTCGACGGACAGGAACACTGAAGCTTTCTTT
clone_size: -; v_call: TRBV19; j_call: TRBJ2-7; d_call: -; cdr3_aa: CASSIGGYYEQYF; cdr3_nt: TGTGCCAGTAGTATTGGCGGTTACTACGAGCAGTACTTC
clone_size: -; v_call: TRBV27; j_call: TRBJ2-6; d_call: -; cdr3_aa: CASSFLPSSAKKSSGANVLTF; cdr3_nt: TGTGCCAGCAGTTTTTTGCCGTCCAGCGCCAAGAAAAGCTCTGGGGCCAACGTCCTGACTTTC
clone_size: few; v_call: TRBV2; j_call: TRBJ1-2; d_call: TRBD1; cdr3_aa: CASSRQGGGYGYTF; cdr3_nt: TGTGCCAGCAGTCGACAGGGAGGGGGCTATGGCTACACCTTC
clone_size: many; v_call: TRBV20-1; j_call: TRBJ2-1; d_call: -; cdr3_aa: CSAENEQFF; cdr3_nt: TGCAGTGCTGAGAATGAGCAGTTCTTC
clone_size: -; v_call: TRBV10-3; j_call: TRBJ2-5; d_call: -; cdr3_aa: CAISESINAQYF; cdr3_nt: TGTGCCATCAGTGAGTCTATAAACGCCCAGTACTTC
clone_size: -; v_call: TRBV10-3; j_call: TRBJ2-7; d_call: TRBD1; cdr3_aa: CAIRLEDRVTYEQYF; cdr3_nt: TGTGCCATCAGACTTGAGGACAGGGTGACCTACGAGCAGTACTTC
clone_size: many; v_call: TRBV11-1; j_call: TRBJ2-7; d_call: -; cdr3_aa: CASSSRQVYEQYF; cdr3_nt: TGTGCCAGCAGCTCTAGACAGGTCTACGAGCAGTACTTC
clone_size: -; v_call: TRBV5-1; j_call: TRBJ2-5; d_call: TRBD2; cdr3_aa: CASSLAAGGETQYF; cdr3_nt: TGTGCCAGCAGCTTAGCGGCCGGGGGGGAGACCCAGTACTTC
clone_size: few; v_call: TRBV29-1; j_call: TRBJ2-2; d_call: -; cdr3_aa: CSVDGGNTGELFF; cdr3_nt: TGCAGCGTTGACGGGGGCAACACCGGGGAGCTGTTTTTT
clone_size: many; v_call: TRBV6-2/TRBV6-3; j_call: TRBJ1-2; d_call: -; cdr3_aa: CASSYSILQVYGYTF; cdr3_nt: TGTGCCAGCAGTTACTCGATTTTACAGGTTTATGGCTACACCTTC
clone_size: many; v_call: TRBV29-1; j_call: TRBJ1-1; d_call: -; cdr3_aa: CSGRPLMNTEAFF; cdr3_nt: TGCAGCGGTCGTCCATTGATGAACACTGAAGCTTTCTTT
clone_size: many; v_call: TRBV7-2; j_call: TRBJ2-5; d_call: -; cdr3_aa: CASSHRRYSVLGTQYF; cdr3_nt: TGTGCCAGCAGCCACCGTCGGTACTCCGTCTTAGGGACCCAGTACTTC
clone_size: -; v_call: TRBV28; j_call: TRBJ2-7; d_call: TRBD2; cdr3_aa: CASSSAGELYEQYF; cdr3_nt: TGTGCCAGCAGTTCCGCGGGAGAGCTATACGAGCAGTACTTC
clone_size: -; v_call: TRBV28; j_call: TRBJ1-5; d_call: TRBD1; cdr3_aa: CASSLPPRDSYNQPQHF; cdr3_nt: TGTGCCAGCAGTTTACCCCCCCGGGACAGCTACAATCAGCCCCAGCATTTT
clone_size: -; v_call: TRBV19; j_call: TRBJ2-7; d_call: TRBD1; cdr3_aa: CASSTPTGLSSYEQYF; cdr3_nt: TGTGCCAGTAGTACCCCGACAGGGCTGTCCTCCTACGAGCAGTACTTC
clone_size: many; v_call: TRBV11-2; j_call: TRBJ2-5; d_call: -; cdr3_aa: CASSLGMEETQYF; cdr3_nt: TGTGCCAGCAGCTTAGGGATGGAAGAGACCCAGTACTTC
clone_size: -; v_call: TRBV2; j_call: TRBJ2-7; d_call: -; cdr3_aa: CASSEEGGDYEQYF; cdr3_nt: TGTGCCAGCAGTGAAGAGGGAGGCGACTACGAGCAGTACTTC